Shown below are 11 T cell receptor beta chains from a single sample sequenced in a study of identical twins. TCRdb independently ran MiXCR on the 5' RACE reads; one entry per CDR3 protein. The sample has 250,000 to 300,000 distinct CDR3 sequences, around 9.7% seen once. These records were also assigned to another study, of yellow fever vaccine responses in identical twins.

Sequencing was carried out using CD8+ T cells sorted from blood. The receptors shown here come from a young woman in good health.

This clonotype was detected a few times. This chain connects TRBV23-1 to TRBJ1-1; D is unclear. TRBV23-1 is noted as an ORF with a role that remains uncertain. V dropped 0 bases and J dropped 3 bases, with 8 bases sitting between them. The CDR3 has 14 amino acids. DNA for the CDR3: TGCGCCAGCAGTCAATCCGGGTGGGACACTGAAGCTTTCTTT. The encoded protein is CASSQSGWDTEAFF.

The rearrangement joins TRBV12-3 or TRBV12-4 to TRBJ2-1; weak D call: TRBD2 (6 bases). This CDR3 has 14 amino acids. Trimming took 3 bases from V and 5 from J, leaving 11 bases between them. CDR3 coding DNA: TGTGCCAGCAGTTTCGGCGGGGTCAACAATGAGCAGTTCTTC. Encoded protein: CASSFGGVNNEQFF.

This clonotype was detected many times. The rearrangement uses TRBV7-6 and TRBJ2-2, with 8 positions matching TRBD1. The trim removed 4 bases at V and 4 bases at J, leaving 2 bases unmatched. This CDR3 spans 14 amino acids. Germline loops: CDR1 SGHVS, CDR2 FNYEAQ. CDR3 in amino acids: CASSWTGSTGELFF. CDR3 sequence (DNA): TGTGCCAGCAGCTGGACAGGGAGCACCGGGGAGCTGTTTTTT.

The rearrangement joins TRBV6-1 to TRBJ1-1; D not resolved. V gave up 2 bases and J gave up 3 bases, with 10 bases separating them. This CDR3 is 14 amino acids long. Germline V gene data show CDR1 as MNHNS and CDR2 as SASEGT. The CDR3 reads CASSELTGYTEAFF. In DNA, the CDR3 is TGTGCCAGCAGTGAACTAACGGGGTACACTGAAGCTTTCTTT.

In this sample, this clonotype turned up many times. The chain employs TRBV7-2 and TRBJ2-3, with no clear D. The germline V and J ends were trimmed by 6 bases and 0 bases, with 4 bases remaining between them. The CDR3 extends over 12 amino acids. The germline V gene encodes CDR1 SGHTA and CDR2 FQGNSA. For the CDR3, the DNA is TGTGCCAGCAGAAGTAGCACAGATACGCAGTATTTT. Translation gives CASRSSTDTQYF. Supplemented by reference TRBV7-2 and TRBJ2-3, the full variable domain reads GAGVSQSPSNKVTEKGKDVELRCDPISGHTALYWYRQSLGQGLEFLIYFQGNSAPDKSGLPSDRFSAERTGGSVSTLTIQRTQQEDSAVYLCASRSSTDTQYFGPGTRLTVL.

This chain uses TRBV6-6 with TRBJ2-3; D is ambiguous. Trimming shortened V by 2 bases and J by 5 bases, and 8 bases separated the two germline ends. The CDR3 extends over 13 amino acids. The germline V gene encodes CDR1 MNHNY and CDR2 SVGAGI (reference sequence). CDR3: CASSYGWVDTQYF. CDR3 bases: TGTGCCAGCAGTTACGGTTGGGTAGATACGCAGTATTTT.

V and J are TRBV4-3 and TRBJ2-1, with 10 bases aligning to TRBD2. The trim removed 4 bases at V and 4 bases at J, leaving 4 bases unmatched. Germline CDR1 LGHNA, CDR2 YSLEER. The CDR3 runs 15 residues. The DNA of the CDR3 is TGCGCCAGCAGCCCCGAACTAGCGGGGTACAATGAGCAGTTCTTC. It codes for CASSPELAGYNEQFF.

This clonotype was seen only a few times. The chain joins TRBV20-1 to TRBJ2-7; TRBD2 might be the D (5 bases). The CDR3 consists of 15 residues. CDR1 is DFQATT and CDR2 is SNEGSKA in the germline V gene (reference sequence). Trimming cost V 0 bases and J 3 bases, with 15 bases left between them. The CDR3 DNA reads as TGCAGTGCTAGAGATACCTCCCCCGGGATCTACGAGCAGTACTTC. Translating gives CSARDTSPGIYEQYF.

This clonotype was observed many times. The chain carries TRBV4-2 and TRBJ2-3; 9 bases map to TRBD2. Germline values: CDR1 LGHNA, CDR2 YNFKEQ. This CDR3 region has 17 residues. V trimming: 2 bases; J trimming: 4 bases; junction bases outside the gene matches: 10. The CDR3 DNA is TGTGCCAGCAGCCAAACCAGCGGGGGGTTCGGGGCAGATACGCAGTATTTT. It encodes CASSQTSGGFGADTQYF.

This clonotype was counted at least ten times. V usage is TRBV4-2 and J usage is TRBJ2-1, with 9 bases fitting TRBD2. Germline V gene lookup returns CDR1 LGHNA and CDR2 YNFKEQ. The V segment lost 0 bases and the J segment 8 bases; nucleotides outside the gene matches: 8. This CDR3 contains 16 residues. CDR3 DNA: TGTGCCAGCAGCCAAGACGGCGGGGGGGCCGCAGATGAGCAGTTCTTC. It yields the protein CASSQDGGGAADEQFF.

This clonotype was seen ten or more times. V and J are TRBV25-1 and TRBJ2-2, with D perhaps matching TRBD2 (5 bases). This CDR3 contains 12 residues. Trimming shortened V by 7 bases and J by 4 bases, and 7 bases separated the two germline ends. Germline V gives CDR1 MGHDK, CDR2 SYGVNS. CDR3 bases: TGTGCCAGCAACCGGGGCACCGGGGAGCTGTTTTTT. Protein product: CASNRGTGELFF.